The 28 T cell receptor beta chains reported below all come from one sample, sequenced in a study of blood T cell repertoires in COVID-19 (dated by TCRdb to about 2020). The library was prepared using the immunoSEQ multiplex PCR assay. This immuneACCESS table, as held by TCRdb, lists in-frame sequences with V and J called but not all clones. Of the missing ones, under half trace to an unresolved V gene in checked studies; the others have no known cause. Across this sample there are approximately 230,000 clones, with 88% seen only once. Roughly 1.4% of the sample is held by the ten biggest clonotypes. Specimen: peripheral blood. Receptors originate from a man aged 80 or over with acute or convalescent COVID-19.

This clone was observed a handful of times. The chain employs TRBV5-5 and TRBJ2-7; tentative D call: TRBD2 (5 bases). This CDR3 is 15 amino acids long. CDR1 and CDR2 from the germline V gene are SGHKS and YYEKEE (reference sequence). V lost 0 bases and J 3 bases, leaving 13 bases between the germline ends. The CDR3 DNA follows: TGTGCCAGCAGCTTGGGCGGCGGGCAGAGCTACGAGCAGTACTTC. Translating it yields CASSLGGGQSYEQYF.

This chain uses TRBV11-2 with TRBJ2-5, with TRBD1 matching 7 bases. Losses at the gene ends were 4 bases for V and 3 bases for J; bases not matched to a gene: 2. The V gene's germline CDR1 is SGHAT and CDR2 FQNNGV. The CDR3 length is 13 residues. CDR3 loop: CASSSTGEETQYF. The CDR3 coding sequence is TGTGCCAGCAGCTCCACAGGGGAAGAGACCCAGTACTTC. Filled out from reference TRBV11-2 and TRBJ2-5, the complete variable domain reads EAGVAQSPRYKIIEKRQSVAFWCNPISGHATLYWYQQILGQGPKLLIQFQNNGVVDDSQLPKDRFSAERLKGVDSTLKIQPAKLEDSAVYLCASSSTGEETQYFGPGTRLLVL.

V and J are TRBV6-5 and TRBJ1-5, with TRBD1 matching 8 bases. J was trimmed by 4 bases and V by 6 bases; bases with no gene match: 5. CDR1 is MNHEY and CDR2 is SVGAGI in the germline V gene. There are 14 residues in the CDR3. The CDR3: CASSPGQENQPQHF. In DNA, the CDR3 is TGTGCCAGCAGCCCGGGACAGGAGAATCAGCCCCAGCATTTT.

The sample holds a few counts of this clone. The chain couples TRBV6-2 or TRBV6-3 to TRBJ2-7; D possibly corresponds to TRBD1 (6 bases). In germline, CDR1 is MNHEY, CDR2 SVGEGT. Trimming left V 2 bases short and J 2 bases short, with 13 bases between. The CDR3 is 15 residues long. The CDR3 coding sequence is TGTGCCAGCAGTTACATACCACAGGGTGCCTACGAGCAGTACTTC. Residues: CASSYIPQGAYEQYF.

The V gene is TRBV9, the J gene TRBJ2-7, with a possible D match to TRBD1 (5 bases). The CDR3 runs 13 residues. V gave up 5 bases and J gave up 0 bases, with 9 bases separating them. From germline, CDR1 is SGDLS and CDR2 YYNGEE. The CDR3 loop reads CASSEGHSYEQYF. CDR3 nucleotide sequence: TGTGCCAGCAGTGAAGGACACTCCTACGAGCAGTACTTC.

This sequence joins TRBV28 and TRBJ2-3; possibly TRBD2 for D (5 bases). Trimming cost V 10 bases and J 3 bases, with 14 bases left between them. This CDR3 is built from 13 residues. The germline CDR1 and CDR2 sequences are MDHEN and SYDVKM. CDR3: CATRFRTTDTQYF. The DNA for the CDR3 is TGTGCCACCAGGTTTAGGACTACAGATACGCAGTATTTT.

The V call is TRBV6-1, the J call TRBJ2-3; TRBD2 matches at 8 bases. Per the germline V gene, CDR1 is MNHNS and CDR2 is SASEGT. With 1 base clipped from V and 5 bases from J, the junction kept 8 bases outside the gene matches. The CDR3 is 16 amino acids. CDR3 nucleotide sequence: TGTGCCAGCAGTGAAGAGCTAGCGGGTGGTGGAGATACGCAGTATTTT. This encodes CASSEELAGGGDTQYF.

This sequence joins TRBV7-3 and TRBJ1-2; TRBD1 aligns across 7 bases. J was trimmed by 4 bases and V by 2 bases; bases with no gene match: 10. This CDR3 comprises 16 residues. Germline-derived CDR1 and CDR2 are SGHTA and FQGTGA. CDR3 protein: CASSLRDRVASYGYTF. DNA for the CDR3: TGTGCCAGCAGCTTACGAGACAGGGTGGCCTCCTATGGCTACACCTTC.

This clone was seen once. The V and J genes are TRBV28 and TRBJ2-5, with D hard to call. This CDR3 comprises 11 residues. V lost 3 bases, J lost 3 bases, and 2 bases lay in between. Per germline, CDR1 MDHEN and CDR2 SYDVKM. The CDR3 loop reads CASSFKETQYF. CDR3 nucleotides: TGTGCCAGCAGTTTTAAAGAGACCCAGTACTTC.

The genes are TRBV20-1 and TRBJ1-2; no clear D. The CDR3 is 11 residues long. CDR1 and CDR2 (germline): DFQATT, SNEGSKA (reference sequence). Trimming left V 6 bases short and J 3 bases short, with 8 bases between. The CDR3, as DNA: TGCAGTGCCTACTTAGACTATGGCTACACCTTC. Encoded protein: CSAYLDYGYTF.

CDR3 bases: TGCGCCAGCAGCTTGACAGCGAACACTGAAGCTTTCTTT. Residues: CASSLTANTEAFF. The chain links TRBV5-1 to TRBJ1-1; no reliable D call. This CDR3 comprises 13 residues. The V end was cut by 1 base, the J end by 1 base, with 5 bases between. Germline-derived CDR1 and CDR2 are SGHRS and YFSETQ.

The rearrangement links TRBV7-3 to TRBJ1-2; TRBD1 aligns across 12 bases. The V gene's germline CDR1 is SGHTA and CDR2 FQGTGA. V shed 4 bases and J 7 bases; nucleotides not matched to a gene: 4. The CDR3 has 14 amino acids. The CDR3 loop is CASSWGQGASGYTF. In nucleotides, the CDR3 is TGTGCCAGCAGCTGGGGACAGGGGGCATCTGGCTACACCTTC.

CDR3 residues: CASSYNSGGYTF. The CDR3 DNA follows: TGTGCCAGCAGTTACAACAGCGGTGGCTACACCTTC. The chain is built from TRBV6-6 and TRBJ1-2; D unclear. Germline CDR1 MNHNY, CDR2 SVGAGI (reference sequence). This CDR3 has 12 residues. Trimming removed 2 bases from V and 7 bases from J, with 8 bases in between.

CDR3 residues: CASSSGIPHEKLFF. The CDR3 bases are TGCGCCAGCAGCTCCGGGATACCCCACGAAAAACTGTTTTTT. This chain connects TRBV5-1 to TRBJ1-4; unclear D gene. V was shortened by 3 bases and J by 8 bases, with 14 bases between the two germline ends. This CDR3 is built from 14 residues. CDR1 SGHRS and CDR2 YFSETQ come from the germline V gene.

The chain carries TRBV24-1 and TRBJ2-5; TRBD1 aligns across 9 bases. The CDR3 totals 15 residues. Germline CDR1 is KGHDR and CDR2 is SFDVKD. J lost 5 bases, V lost 4 bases, and 7 bases had no gene match. The CDR3 loop is CATSDPGQGSETQYF. CDR3 coding DNA: TGTGCCACCAGTGACCCAGGACAGGGGTCGGAGACCCAGTACTTC.

The chain uses TRBV27 and TRBJ2-2, with D hard to call. Germline CDR1 MNHEY, CDR2 SMNVEV (reference sequence). This CDR3 has 16 amino acids. Deletions cut 0 bases from V and 0 bases from J, with 8 bases between. The CDR3 sequence is CASSLSAAANTGELFF. In nucleotides, the CDR3 is TGTGCCAGCAGTTTATCGGCGGCCGCGAACACCGGGGAGCTGTTTTTT.

This chain uses TRBV12-3 or TRBV12-4 with TRBJ2-7; D not certain. The CDR3 covers 11 residues. V was clipped by 2 bases and J by 7 bases, with 6 bases between them. The CDR3: CASSLTSEQYF. The DNA of the CDR3 is TGTGCCAGCAGTTTAACGAGTGAGCAGTACTTC.

The chain has TRBV10-3 and TRBJ1-1; TRBD1 agrees at 8 bases. Trimming at V came to 7 bases and at J to 5 bases, leaving 12 bases not matched to a gene. The germline V gene encodes CDR1 ENHRY and CDR2 SYGVKD. The CDR3 consists of 15 residues. The CDR3 is CAITPRQGIGTEAFF. For the CDR3, the DNA is TGTGCCATCACCCCCCGACAGGGGATAGGTACTGAAGCTTTCTTT.

This rearrangement joins TRBV7-3 to TRBJ2-3, with 11 bases that match TRBD2. Germline V gene sequence: CDR1 SGHTA, CDR2 FQGTGA. The CDR3 is 18 amino acids. The V gene end was trimmed by 1 base and the J gene end by 6 bases; junction bases not matched to a gene: 12. The CDR3 DNA follows: TGTGCCAGCAGCTTAATAGCTACTACTAGCGGGAGACGGGATACGCAGTATTTT. Translating gives CASSLIATTSGRRDTQYF.

The V call is TRBV9, the J call TRBJ2-1; TRBD2 matches 7 bases. The germline CDR1 and CDR2 sequences are SGDLS and YYNGEE. With V trimmed by 4 bases and J by 6 bases, 4 bases remained unmatched. CDR3 length equals 13 residues. Here the CDR3 reads CASSSRGSNEQFF. CDR3 DNA: TGTGCCAGCAGCTCGCGGGGGTCCAATGAGCAGTTCTTC.

The chain links TRBV5-1 to TRBJ2-5; perhaps TRBD1 as D (6 bases). The CDR3 is made up of 11 amino acids. The V end was cut by 2 bases, the J end by 7 bases, with 6 bases between. Germline values: CDR1 SGHRS, CDR2 YFSETQ. Written as DNA, the CDR3 is TGCGCCAGCAGCTTACAGGGGACCCAGTACTTC. Translating gives CASSLQGTQYF. Together with reference TRBV5-1 and TRBJ2-5, the CDR3 gives the full variable domain: KAGVTQTPRYLIKTRGQQVTLSCSPISGHRSVSWYQQTPGQGLQFLFEYFSETQRNKGNFPGRFSGRQFSNSRSEMNVSTLELGDSALYLCASSLQGTQYFGPGTRLLVL.

The gene calls are TRBV19 and TRBJ1-1; D possibly corresponds to TRBD1 (6 bases). CDR3 size: 15 residues. In germline, CDR1 is LNHDA, CDR2 SQIVND (reference sequence). Deletions cut 5 bases from V and 1 base from J, with 14 bases between. CDR3 residues: CASSPSGVKNTEAFF. The CDR3 nucleotides read TGTGCCAGTAGTCCTTCAGGGGTTAAGAACACTGAAGCTTTCTTT.

This clone was detected a few times. The chain carries TRBV3-1 (or the pseudogene TRBV3-2) and TRBJ2-7; possible D gene TRBD1, 6 bases. Trimming took off 5 bases at V and 0 bases at J, with 11 bases between the two ends. There are 14 residues in the CDR3. The V gene's germline CDR1 is LGHDT and CDR2 YNNKEL (reference sequence). Here the CDR3 reads CASSSRDNSYEQYF. DNA for the CDR3: TGTGCCAGCAGCTCCCGGGACAACTCCTACGAGCAGTACTTC.

This clone was detected once. This rearrangement joins TRBV25-1 to TRBJ2-7; TRBD1 is a possible D gene (6 bases). V shed 10 bases and J shed 3 bases, with 16 bases lying between them. The germline V gene has CDR1 MGHDK and CDR2 SYGVNS. CDR3 length equals 13 residues. CDR3 in DNA: TGTGCCACCAGGACAGAAACCAACTACGAGCAGTACTTC. It codes for CATRTETNYEQYF.

The rearrangement joins TRBV28 to TRBJ2-1, with a tentative D call TRBD2 (6 bases). Germline V gene lookup returns CDR1 MDHEN and CDR2 SYDVKM. This CDR3 spans 14 amino acids. Trimming left V 3 bases short and J 4 bases short, with 10 bases between. The CDR3 DNA is TGTGCCAGCAGTTTTCTCGGGACTTACAATGAGCAGTTCTTC. Residues: CASSFLGTYNEQFF.

The rearrangement uses TRBV27 and TRBJ1-4; 9 nucleotides agree with TRBD1. CDR3 length: 13 residues. CDR1 is MNHEY, CDR2 SMNVEV, per germline (reference sequence). The ends lost 6 bases at V and 8 bases at J; junction bases unmatched: 4. CDR3 in DNA: TGTGCCAGCAGCCTGGGACAGGGAGAAAAACTGTTTTTT. Translation gives CASSLGQGEKLFF.

The V gene is TRBV5-8, the J gene TRBJ1-2, with 7 positions matching TRBD1. The CDR3 is made up of 13 amino acids. CDR1 and CDR2 (germline): SGHTS, YDEGEE. V lost 2 bases and J lost 6; bases outside the gene matches: 4. The CDR3 DNA is TGTGCCAGCAGCTTTACAGGGGTGAATGGCTACACCTTC. It codes for CASSFTGVNGYTF.

The chain uses TRBV7-2 and TRBJ2-1; 8 bases line up with TRBD1. The germline gives CDR1 SGHTA, CDR2 FQGNSA. This CDR3 has 15 residues. With V trimmed by 5 bases and J by 8 bases, 11 bases remained unmatched. The chain's CDR3 is CASSVGQGVSYEQFF. The DNA of the CDR3 is TGTGCCAGCAGCGTAGGACAGGGAGTTAGCTATGAGCAGTTCTTC.